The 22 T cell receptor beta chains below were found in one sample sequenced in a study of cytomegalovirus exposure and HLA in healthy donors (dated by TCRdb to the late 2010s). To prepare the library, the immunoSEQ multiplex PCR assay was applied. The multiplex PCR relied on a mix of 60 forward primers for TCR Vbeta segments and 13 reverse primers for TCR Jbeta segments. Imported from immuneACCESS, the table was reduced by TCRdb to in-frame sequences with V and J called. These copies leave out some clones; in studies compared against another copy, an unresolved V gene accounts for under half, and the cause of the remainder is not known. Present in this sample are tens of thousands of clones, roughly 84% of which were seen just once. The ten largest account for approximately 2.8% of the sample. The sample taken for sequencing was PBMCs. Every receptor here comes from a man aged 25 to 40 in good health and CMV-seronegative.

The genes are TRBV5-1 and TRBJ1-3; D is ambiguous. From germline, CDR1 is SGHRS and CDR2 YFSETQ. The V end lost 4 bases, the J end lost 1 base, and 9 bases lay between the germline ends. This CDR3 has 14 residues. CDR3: CASSPADSGNTIYF. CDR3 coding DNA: TGCGCCAGCAGCCCGGCGGATTCTGGAAACACCATATATTTT.

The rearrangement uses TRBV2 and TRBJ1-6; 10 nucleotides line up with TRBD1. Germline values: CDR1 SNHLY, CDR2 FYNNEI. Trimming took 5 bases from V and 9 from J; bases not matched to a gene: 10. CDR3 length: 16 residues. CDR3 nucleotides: TGTGCCAGCAGTCCCTCGGGACAGGGGTCTGGTTCACCCCTCCACTTT. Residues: CASSPSGQGSGSPLHF. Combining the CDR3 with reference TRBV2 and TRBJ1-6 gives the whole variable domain EPEVTQTPSHQVTQMGQEVILRCVPISNHLYFYWYRQILGQKVEFLVSFYNNEISEKSEIFDDQFSVERPDGSNFTLKIRSTKLEDSAMYFCASSPSGQGSGSPLHFGNGTRLTVT.

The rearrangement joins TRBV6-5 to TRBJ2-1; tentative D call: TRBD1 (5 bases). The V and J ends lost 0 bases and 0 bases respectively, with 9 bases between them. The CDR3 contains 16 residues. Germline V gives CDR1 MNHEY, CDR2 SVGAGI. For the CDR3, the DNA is TGTGCCAGCAGTTACTCAGCAGGGCGCTCCTACAATGAGCAGTTCTTC. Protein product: CASSYSAGRSYNEQFF.

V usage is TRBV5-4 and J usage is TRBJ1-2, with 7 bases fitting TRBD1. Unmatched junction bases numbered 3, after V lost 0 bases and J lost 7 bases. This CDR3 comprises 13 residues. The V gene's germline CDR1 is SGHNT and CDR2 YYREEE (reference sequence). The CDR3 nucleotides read TGTGCCAGCAGCTTGGGAGGGGGCTTTGGCTACACCTTC. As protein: CASSLGGGFGYTF.

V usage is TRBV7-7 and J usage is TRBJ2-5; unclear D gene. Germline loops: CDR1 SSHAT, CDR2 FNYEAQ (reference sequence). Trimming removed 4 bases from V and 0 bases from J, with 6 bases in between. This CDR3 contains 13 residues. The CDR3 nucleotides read TGTGCCAGCAGCTCAGACTACCAAGAGACCCAGTACTTC. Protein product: CASSSDYQETQYF.

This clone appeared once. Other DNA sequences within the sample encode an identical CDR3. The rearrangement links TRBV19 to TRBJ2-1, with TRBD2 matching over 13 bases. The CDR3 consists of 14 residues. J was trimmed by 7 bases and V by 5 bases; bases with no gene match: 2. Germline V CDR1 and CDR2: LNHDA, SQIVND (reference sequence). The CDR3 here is CASSPGLAGNEQFF. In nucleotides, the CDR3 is TGTGCCAGTAGTCCGGGACTAGCGGGGAATGAGCAGTTCTTC.

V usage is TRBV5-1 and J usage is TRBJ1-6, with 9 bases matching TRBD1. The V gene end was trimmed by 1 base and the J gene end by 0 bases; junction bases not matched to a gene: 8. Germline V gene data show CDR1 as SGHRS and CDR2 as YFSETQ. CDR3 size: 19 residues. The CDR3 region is CASSLPGQGSSSYNSPLHF. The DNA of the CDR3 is TGCGCCAGCAGCTTGCCGGGACAGGGTTCTTCCTCCTATAATTCACCCCTCCACTTT.

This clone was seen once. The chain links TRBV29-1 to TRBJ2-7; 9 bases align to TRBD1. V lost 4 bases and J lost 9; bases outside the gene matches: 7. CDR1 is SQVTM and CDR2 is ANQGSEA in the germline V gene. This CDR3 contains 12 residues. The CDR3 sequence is CSVGVQGARQYF. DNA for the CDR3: TGCAGCGTTGGGGTACAGGGGGCTAGGCAGTACTTC.

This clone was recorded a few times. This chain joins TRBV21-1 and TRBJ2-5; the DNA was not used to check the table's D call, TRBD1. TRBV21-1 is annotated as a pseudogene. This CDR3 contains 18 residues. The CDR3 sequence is CASSKAWDRTLYQETQYF. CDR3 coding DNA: TGTGCCAGCAGCAAAGCGTGGGACAGAACCCTTTACCAAGAGACCCAGTACTTC.

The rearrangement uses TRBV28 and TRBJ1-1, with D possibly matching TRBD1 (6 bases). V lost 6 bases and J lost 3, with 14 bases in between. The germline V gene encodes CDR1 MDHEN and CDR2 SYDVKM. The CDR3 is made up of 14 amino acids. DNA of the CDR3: TGTGCCAGCAGGGAACAGGGAATCGACACTGAAGCTTTCTTT. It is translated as CASREQGIDTEAFF. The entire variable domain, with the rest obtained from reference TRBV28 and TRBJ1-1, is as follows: DVKVTQSSRYLVKRTGEKVFLECVQDMDHENMFWYRQDPGLGLRLIYFSYDVKMKEKGDIPEGYSVSREKKERFSLILESASTNQTSMYLCASREQGIDTEAFFGQGTRLTVV.

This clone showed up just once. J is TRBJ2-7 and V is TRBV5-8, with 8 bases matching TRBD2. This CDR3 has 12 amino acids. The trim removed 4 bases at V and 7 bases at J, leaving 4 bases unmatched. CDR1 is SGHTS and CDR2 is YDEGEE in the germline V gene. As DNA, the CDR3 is TGTGCCAGCAGCCTAGTAGCGGGAGAGCAGTACTTC. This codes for CASSLVAGEQYF.

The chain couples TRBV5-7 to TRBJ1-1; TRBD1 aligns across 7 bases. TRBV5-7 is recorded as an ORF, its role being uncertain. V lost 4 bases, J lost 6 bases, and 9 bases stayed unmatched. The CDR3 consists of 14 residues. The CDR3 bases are TGTGCCAGCAGCCCACCCCACAGGGGCCCTGAAGCTTTCTTT. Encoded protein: CASSPPHRGPEAFF.

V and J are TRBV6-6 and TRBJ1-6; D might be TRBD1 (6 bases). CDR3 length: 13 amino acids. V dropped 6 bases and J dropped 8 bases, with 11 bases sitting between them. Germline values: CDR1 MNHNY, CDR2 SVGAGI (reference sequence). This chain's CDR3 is CASRDSADSPLHF. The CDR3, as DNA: TGTGCCAGCAGGGACAGCGCCGATTCACCCCTCCACTTT.

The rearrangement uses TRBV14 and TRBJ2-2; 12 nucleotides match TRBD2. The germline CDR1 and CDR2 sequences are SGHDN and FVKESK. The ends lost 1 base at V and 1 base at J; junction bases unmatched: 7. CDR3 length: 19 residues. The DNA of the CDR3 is TGTGCCAGCAGCCAAGCCAGGTGGGGACTAGCGGGGAACACCGGGGAGCTGTTTTTT. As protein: CASSQARWGLAGNTGELFF.

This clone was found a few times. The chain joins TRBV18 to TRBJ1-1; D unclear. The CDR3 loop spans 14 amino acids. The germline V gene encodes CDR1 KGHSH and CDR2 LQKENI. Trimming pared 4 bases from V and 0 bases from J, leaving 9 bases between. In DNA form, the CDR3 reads TGTGCCAGCTCACTGGGGAGTGTGAACACTGAAGCTTTCTTT. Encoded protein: CASSLGSVNTEAFF.

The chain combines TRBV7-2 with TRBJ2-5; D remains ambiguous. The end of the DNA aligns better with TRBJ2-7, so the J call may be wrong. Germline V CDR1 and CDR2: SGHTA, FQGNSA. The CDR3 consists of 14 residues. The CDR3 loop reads CASSSYYSSYEQYF. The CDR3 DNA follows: TGTGCCAGCAGCTCCTATTACAGCTCCTACGAGCAGTACTTC.

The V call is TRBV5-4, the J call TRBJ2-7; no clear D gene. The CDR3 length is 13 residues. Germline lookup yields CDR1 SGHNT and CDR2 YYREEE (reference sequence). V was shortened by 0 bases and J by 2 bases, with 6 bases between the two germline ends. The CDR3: CASSLGHAYEQYF. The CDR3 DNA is TGTGCCAGCAGCTTGGGGCATGCCTACGAGCAGTACTTC. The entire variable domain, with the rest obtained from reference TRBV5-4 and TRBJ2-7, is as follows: ETGVTQSPTHLIKTRGQQVTLRCSSQSGHNTVSWYQQALGQGPQFIFQYYREEENGRGNFPPRFSGLQFPNYSSELNVNALELDDSALYLCASSLGHAYEQYFGPGTRLTVT.

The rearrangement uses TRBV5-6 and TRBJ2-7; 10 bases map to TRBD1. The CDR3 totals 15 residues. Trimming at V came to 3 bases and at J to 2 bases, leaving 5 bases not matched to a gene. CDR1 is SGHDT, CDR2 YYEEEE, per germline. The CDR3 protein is CASSSPGQGAYEQYF. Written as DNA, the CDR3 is TGTGCCAGCAGCTCCCCAGGACAGGGGGCCTACGAGCAGTACTTC.

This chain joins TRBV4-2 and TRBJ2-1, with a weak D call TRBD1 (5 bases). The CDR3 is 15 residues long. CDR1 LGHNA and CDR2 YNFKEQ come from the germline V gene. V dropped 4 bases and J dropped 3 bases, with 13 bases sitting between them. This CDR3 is CASSRTQTDYNEQFF. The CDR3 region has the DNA TGTGCCAGCAGCCGCACCCAGACAGACTACAATGAGCAGTTCTTC.

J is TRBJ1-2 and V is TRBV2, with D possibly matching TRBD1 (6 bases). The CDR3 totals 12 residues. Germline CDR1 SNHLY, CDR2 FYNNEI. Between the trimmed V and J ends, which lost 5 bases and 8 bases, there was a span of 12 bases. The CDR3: CASSTGSSGYTF. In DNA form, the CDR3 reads TGTGCCAGCAGTACAGGGAGTTCCGGCTACACCTTC. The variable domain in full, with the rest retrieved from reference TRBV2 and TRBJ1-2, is EPEVTQTPSHQVTQMGQEVILRCVPISNHLYFYWYRQILGQKVEFLVSFYNNEISEKSEIFDDQFSVERPDGSNFTLKIRSTKLEDSAMYFCASSTGSSGYTFGSGTRLTVV.

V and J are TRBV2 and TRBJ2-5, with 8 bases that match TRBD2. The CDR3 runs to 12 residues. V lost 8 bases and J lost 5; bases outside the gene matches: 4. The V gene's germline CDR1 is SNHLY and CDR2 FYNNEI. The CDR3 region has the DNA TGTGCCAGCGCGGGGGGCCGGGAGACCCAGTACTTC. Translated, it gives CASAGGRETQYF. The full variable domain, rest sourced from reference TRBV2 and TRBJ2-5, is EPEVTQTPSHQVTQMGQEVILRCVPISNHLYFYWYRQILGQKVEFLVSFYNNEISEKSEIFDDQFSVERPDGSNFTLKIRSTKLEDSAMYFCASAGGRETQYFGPGTRLLVL.

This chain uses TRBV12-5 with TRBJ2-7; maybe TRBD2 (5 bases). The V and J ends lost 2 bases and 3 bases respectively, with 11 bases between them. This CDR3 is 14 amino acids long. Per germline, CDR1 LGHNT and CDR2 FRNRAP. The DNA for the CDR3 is TGTGCTAGTGGTTTGCCCCGGGGTAGCTACGAGCAGTACTTC. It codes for CASGLPRGSYEQYF.